Included here is one T cell receptor beta chain sequence, with context. Antigen unknown. V dropped 5 bases and J dropped 0 bases, with 14 bases sitting between them. CDR1 and CDR2 from the germline V gene are SEHNR and FQNEAQ (reference sequence). This CDR3 has 15 residues. The data originate from a study of cytomegalovirus exposure and HLA in healthy donors. Whole-study findings and limits: A later analysis revealed that TCR association rates differed between HLA loci, peaking at DRB1 and bottoming out at HLA-C.

The study ran its PCR with 60 Vbeta and 13 Jbeta primers. Some clones are missing from TCRdb's copy, which holds only in-frame ones; the method was immunoSEQ multiplex PCR. The sample shows 84,000 or so clones, approximately 79% of them seen only once. Donors in the study were healthy people who gave bone marrow. The receptor comes from a man aged 25 to 40 in good health and CMV-seronegative. The chain has TRBV7-9 and TRBJ2-7; D is unclear. What was sequenced was PBMCs. DNA for the CDR3: TGTGCCAGCAGCCCCCCTCCGGGTAGCTCCTACGAGCAGTACTTC. This sequence encodes CASSPPPGSSYEQYF. The complete variable domain, with remaining parts taken from reference TRBV7-9 and TRBJ2-7, reads DTGVSQNPRHKITKRGQNVTFRCDPISEHNRLYWYRQTLGQGPEFLTYFQNEAQLEKSRLLSDRFSAERPKGSFSTLEIQRTEQGDSAMYLCASSPPPGSSYEQYFGPGTRLTVT.